The 25 T cell receptor beta chains presented below share a single source sample, sequenced in a study of cytomegalovirus exposure and HLA in healthy donors (dated by TCRdb to about 2017). Library generation was performed with the immunoSEQ multiplex PCR assay. The multiplex PCR relied on a mix of 60 forward primers for TCR Vbeta segments and 13 reverse primers for TCR Jbeta segments. TCRdb carries this immuneACCESS record with in-frame sequences only. Its versions omit some clonotypes, under half of them owing to an unresolved V gene in the studies checked, with the rest unexplained. This sample gives about 210,000 clones in total; around 83% of them show up just once. The ten top clones hold 9.5% to 13% of the sample. Sequencing was carried out using PBMCs. The receptors derive from a woman in her fifties or sixties in good health and CMV-seropositive.

This clone has a single count. V usage is TRBV7-2 and J usage is TRBJ1-1, with TRBD1 as a possible D gene (5 bases). The CDR3 sequence is 14 residues long. From germline, CDR1 is SGHTA and CDR2 FQGNSA. With 4 bases removed from V and 3 bases from J, the gap between germline ends came to 12 bases. The chain's CDR3 is CASSSQATDTEAFF. The CDR3, as DNA: TGTGCCAGCAGCTCACAGGCCACCGACACTGAAGCTTTCTTT.

The rearrangement uses TRBV28 and TRBJ1-3, with D tentatively TRBD1 (5 bases). The ends were cut back, 6 bases at V and 2 bases at J, with 11 bases in the middle. Germline CDR1 is MDHEN and CDR2 is SYDVKM. The CDR3 has 14 amino acids. The DNA of the CDR3 is TGTGCCAGCAGGAGGGGAGGAACTGGAAACACCATATATTTT. Translation: CASRRGGTGNTIYF.

This clone was detected only a few times. The J gene is TRBJ1-1, the V gene TRBV6-1; 9 bases align to TRBD1. Trimming cost V 6 bases and J 9 bases; bases outside gene matches: 8. Germline V lookup: CDR1 MNHNS, CDR2 SASEGT. The CDR3 is made up of 13 amino acids. This CDR3 reads CASSPQGTGKAFF. CDR3 in DNA: TGTGCCAGCAGCCCGCAAGGGACAGGGAAAGCTTTCTTT.

The chain uses TRBV9 and TRBJ2-3; the D is unclear. Trimming pared 1 base from V and 4 bases from J, leaving 7 bases between. Germline CDR1 reads SGDLS; CDR2 reads YYNGEE. The CDR3 runs 13 residues. The CDR3: CASSVKAADTQYF. The CDR3 bases are TGTGCCAGCAGCGTAAAGGCGGCAGATACGCAGTATTTT.

In nucleotides, the CDR3 is TGTGCCAGTAGTATAGGCGGACAGGGGGCTATTACTGAAGCTTTCTTT. It codes for CASSIGGQGAITEAFF. J is TRBJ1-1 and V is TRBV19; 11 bases fit TRBD1. J lost 5 bases, V lost 1 base, and 6 bases had no gene match. CDR1 and CDR2 from the germline V gene are LNHDA and SQIVND (reference sequence). CDR3 length: 16 residues.

This clone was seen once. The chain is built from TRBV30 and TRBJ1-6; TRBD1 aligns across 9 bases. With V trimmed by 0 bases and J by 11 bases, 14 bases remained unmatched. The V gene's germline CDR1 is GTSNPN and CDR2 SVGIG (reference sequence). This CDR3 comprises 17 residues. The CDR3 DNA follows: TGTGCCTGGAGTGTAATCCTACCTGGACAGGGGATTCCACCCCTCCACTTT. Translated, it gives CAWSVILPGQGIPPLHF.

The gene calls are TRBV27 and TRBJ1-1; TRBD1 is a possible D gene (6 bases). In germline, CDR1 is MNHEY, CDR2 SMNVEV (reference sequence). This CDR3 has 14 amino acids. V lost 4 bases, J lost 11 bases, and 20 bases lay in between. CDR3 protein: CASSWRSTGLGAFF. For the CDR3, the DNA is TGTGCCAGCAGTTGGCGAAGTACAGGGTTGGGGGCTTTCTTT.

This rearrangement joins TRBV7-7 to TRBJ2-5, with 13 nucleotides matching TRBD2. Germline CDR1 is SSHAT and CDR2 is FNYEAQ (reference sequence). The CDR3 length is 18 residues. With 5 bases clipped from V and 4 bases from J, the junction kept 13 bases outside the gene matches. In DNA form, the CDR3 reads TGTGCCAGCAGCGTGGGCCCCCAACTAGCGGGGGGGCGAGAGACCCAGTACTTC. Protein product: CASSVGPQLAGGRETQYF.

This chain connects TRBV6-5 to TRBJ2-7; tentatively, D is TRBD2 (5 bases). Trimming removed 6 bases at V and 7 bases at J, with 22 bases between. Germline CDR1 and CDR2: MNHEY and SVGAGI. The CDR3 runs 15 residues. The CDR3 DNA reads TGTGCCAGCAGGAGGGCACAAACTACCCGCGGAGAGCAGTACTTC. It yields the protein CASRRAQTTRGEQYF.

The chain couples TRBV2 to TRBJ1-6; D unresolved. V lost 4 bases and J 0 bases, leaving 19 bases between the germline ends. Germline CDR1 SNHLY, CDR2 FYNNEI. The CDR3 is 19 amino acids. CDR3 DNA: TGTGCCAGCAGTGTCGGGGTCTCCGGGCTGAGCTCCTATAATTCACCCCTCCACTTT. It encodes CASSVGVSGLSSYNSPLHF.

V is TRBV6-5 and J is TRBJ1-1, with 8 bases fitting TRBD1. The CDR3 covers 16 residues. Germline trimming cut 2 bases from V and 4 bases from J; bases unmatched to any gene: 9. Looked up from germline, CDR1 is MNHEY and CDR2 is SVGAGI. The CDR3 DNA sequence: TGTGCCAGCAGTTACCTGACAGGGGATTTAGGCACTGAAGCTTTCTTT. This codes for CASSYLTGDLGTEAFF.

V and J are TRBV5-1 and TRBJ2-3; no clear D gene. Looked up from germline, CDR1 is SGHRS and CDR2 is YFSETQ. V shed 1 base and J shed 1 base, with 13 bases lying between them. This CDR3 region has 16 residues. The DNA of the CDR3 is TGCGCCAGCAGCTTGTTGGCTCTGGCCGGCACAGATACGCAGTATTTT. Its protein product is CASSLLALAGTDTQYF.

The J gene is TRBJ1-2, the V gene TRBV19; D is possibly TRBD1 (6 bases). Trimming shortened V by 2 bases and J by 6 bases, and 16 bases separated the two germline ends. This CDR3 has 15 amino acids. CDR1 is LNHDA, CDR2 SQIVND, per germline (reference sequence). DNA of the CDR3: TGTGCCAGTAGTATAAGGCTAGGACAGACGAATGGCTACACCTTC. It yields the protein CASSIRLGQTNGYTF. The full variable domain, in which reference TRBV19 and TRBJ1-2 provide the parts outside the CDR3, is DGGITQSPKYLFRKEGQNVTLSCEQNLNHDAMYWYRQDPGQGLRLIYYSQIVNDFQKGDIAEGYSVSREKKESFPLTVTSAQKNPTAFYLCASSIRLGQTNGYTFGSGTRLTVV.

In this sample, this clone turned up once. The chain has TRBV5-1 and TRBJ2-7; D not certain. The CDR3 loop spans 16 amino acids. V shed 1 base and J shed 3 bases, with 17 bases lying between them. Germline V lookup: CDR1 SGHRS, CDR2 YFSETQ. The CDR3 loop is CASSLYWQPGVYEQYF. In DNA, the CDR3 is TGCGCCAGCAGCTTGTATTGGCAGCCTGGAGTCTACGAGCAGTACTTC.

This chain connects TRBV5-3 to TRBJ2-2; D perhaps matches TRBD1 (6 bases). TRBV5-3 is given ORF status, its function remaining uncertain. The CDR3 has 15 amino acids. V gave up 0 bases and J gave up 1 base, with 7 bases separating them. CDR3 residues: CARSLGTVNTGELFF. CDR3 DNA: TGTGCCAGAAGCTTGGGGACAGTGAACACCGGGGAGCTGTTTTTT.

The chain joins TRBV5-8 to TRBJ2-7, with 9 bases matching TRBD2. The CDR3 spans 17 residues. V lost 2 bases, J lost 2 bases, and 11 bases stayed unmatched. CDR1 and CDR2 (germline): SGHTS, YDEGEE. DNA for the CDR3: TGTGCCAGCAGCTTCCGGGAAGCGGGGGGTCGAACCTACGAGCAGTACTTC. Translating gives CASSFREAGGRTYEQYF.

The J gene is TRBJ2-1, the V gene TRBV7-2; D unresolved. V was cut by 1 base and J by 8 bases, with 12 bases left in between. CDR1 and CDR2 from the germline V gene are SGHTA and FQGNSA. This CDR3 spans 14 amino acids. The CDR3 is CASSLGNYVDEQFF. The CDR3 DNA is TGTGCCAGCAGCTTAGGTAACTACGTCGATGAGCAGTTCTTC.

This clone was picked up one time. The rearrangement uses TRBV7-9 and TRBJ1-2; 11 positions agree with TRBD1. Germline V gene data show CDR1 as SEHNR and CDR2 as FQNEAQ (reference sequence). Trimming removed 1 base from V and 2 bases from J; junction bases left unmatched: 3. The CDR3 is 16 amino acids. CDR3 coding DNA: TGTGCCAGCAGCTTAGGGACAGGGGGCTCCAACTATGGCTACACCTTC. Translation: CASSLGTGGSNYGYTF.

This clone was counted between two and nine times. The sample has other DNA sequences that encode this CDR3 too. The genes are TRBV5-4 and TRBJ1-1; tentative D call: TRBD1 (5 bases). CDR3 size: 12 residues. Germline CDR1 and CDR2: SGHNT and YYREEE (reference sequence). Trimming took 2 bases from V and 6 from J, leaving 8 bases between them. The CDR3, as DNA: TGTGCCAGCAGCTTATCAGGGTCTGAAGCTTTCTTT. Its protein product is CASSLSGSEAFF.

The V gene is TRBV30, the J gene TRBJ2-1, with a weak D call TRBD1 (6 bases). Looked up from germline, CDR1 is GTSNPN and CDR2 is SVGIG (reference sequence). The CDR3 extends over 16 amino acids. Trimming removed 3 bases from V and 5 bases from J, with 20 bases in between. Here the CDR3 reads CAWRSLGHKINNEQFF. DNA of the CDR3: TGTGCCTGGAGGTCTCTGGGACACAAAATAAACAATGAGCAGTTCTTC.

This sequence joins TRBV19 and TRBJ2-1; D is possibly TRBD1 (6 bases). Germline V gene lookup returns CDR1 LNHDA and CDR2 SQIVND (reference sequence). The V end lost 6 bases, the J end lost 0 bases, and 12 bases lay between the germline ends. The CDR3 spans 15 residues. CDR3 region: CASRDSFNSYNEQFF. The CDR3 DNA is TGTGCCAGTAGGGACAGTTTTAACTCCTACAATGAGCAGTTCTTC.

This clone was seen more than once but under ten times. The chain is built from TRBV11-3 and TRBJ1-5, with a tentative D call TRBD1 (6 bases). With 5 bases removed from V and 3 bases from J, the gap between germline ends came to 11 bases. This CDR3 contains 14 residues. In germline, CDR1 is SGHNT, CDR2 YENEEA. CDR3: CASSLRDTNQPQHF. The CDR3 DNA reads TGTGCCAGCAGCCTAAGGGACACCAATCAGCCCCAGCATTTT.

J is TRBJ2-5 and V is TRBV6-1; TRBD1 might be the D (5 bases). The CDR3 loop spans 13 amino acids. The germline V and J ends were trimmed by 4 bases and 1 base, with 7 bases remaining between them. CDR1 and CDR2 from the germline V gene are MNHNS and SASEGT. This CDR3 reads CASSGQFQETQYF. The CDR3 DNA follows: TGTGCCAGCAGTGGACAGTTCCAAGAGACCCAGTACTTC.

The chain carries TRBV2 and TRBJ2-7, with TRBD1 matching 9 bases. Germline V lookup: CDR1 SNHLY, CDR2 FYNNEI. This CDR3 spans 12 amino acids. V shed 7 bases and J 3 bases; nucleotides not matched to a gene: 1. The CDR3 spells CASTGQGYEQYF. DNA for the CDR3: TGTGCCAGCACGGGACAGGGCTACGAGCAGTACTTC. Full variable domain (outside the CDR3, taken from reference TRBV2 and TRBJ2-7): EPEVTQTPSHQVTQMGQEVILRCVPISNHLYFYWYRQILGQKVEFLVSFYNNEISEKSEIFDDQFSVERPDGSNFTLKIRSTKLEDSAMYFCASTGQGYEQYFGPGTRLTVT.

V gene TRBV7-2 combines with J gene TRBJ2-1, with 10 bases matching TRBD2. With V trimmed by 2 bases and J by 6 bases, 4 bases remained unmatched. This CDR3 contains 15 residues. CDR1 is SGHTA, CDR2 FQGNSA, per germline. The CDR3 is CASSLQASGGNEQFF. CDR3 DNA: TGTGCCAGCAGCTTACAGGCTAGCGGGGGCAATGAGCAGTTCTTC.